The 29 T cell receptor beta chains presented below share a single source sample, sequenced in a study of blood T cell repertoires in COVID-19. Measured with immunoSEQ multiplex PCR; TCRdb has only the in-frame clones, and not every one. This sample has about 200,000 clones, with 88% found just once. Material: peripheral blood. The receptors were sampled from a man aged 18 to 35 with active or convalescent COVID-19.

The genes are TRBV7-2 and TRBJ1-6; D is ambiguous. V gave up 5 bases and J gave up 5 bases, with 22 bases separating them. Germline V gene sequence: CDR1 SGHTA, CDR2 FQGNSA. The CDR3 is 18 residues long. In nucleotides, the CDR3 is TGTGCCAGCAGCCTGGTTCCAGTTTTGATAAGTGATAATTCACCCCTCCACTTT. It translates to CASSLVPVLISDNSPLHF.

The rearrangement uses TRBV5-1 and TRBJ2-7; TRBD2 matches 8 bases. CDR3 length: 14 amino acids. Losses at the gene ends were 1 base for V and 2 bases for J; bases not matched to a gene: 2. Germline CDR1 reads SGHRS; CDR2 reads YFSETQ. CDR3 sequence (DNA): TGCGCCAGCAGCTTGACTAGCGGACCCTACGAGCAGTACTTC. Encoded protein: CASSLTSGPYEQYF.

The J gene is TRBJ2-5, the V gene TRBV4-1; 7 bases align to TRBD2. Germline values: CDR1 MGHRA, CDR2 YSYEKL. This CDR3 contains 16 residues. After removal of 1 base from V and 2 bases from J, the junction contained 7 bases not matched to a gene. CDR3 residues: CASSQAGAGVQETQYF. The DNA for the CDR3 is TGCGCCAGCAGCCAAGCCGGGGCGGGGGTACAAGAGACCCAGTACTTC.

The chain employs TRBV5-6 and TRBJ1-6; the D gene is possibly TRBD1 (6 bases). CDR3 size: 16 residues. V was trimmed by 4 bases and J by 8 bases, leaving 19 bases between them. The V gene's germline CDR1 is SGHDT and CDR2 YYEEEE. CDR3 sequence (DNA): TGTGCCAGCAGCGGAGGCACAGGGTTGTGGGATTCACCCCTCCACTTT. Translating gives CASSGGTGLWDSPLHF.

J is TRBJ1-1 and V is TRBV6-1; D remains unclear. The CDR3 is 13 amino acids. The V and J ends lost 3 bases and 4 bases respectively, with 9 bases between them. CDR1 and CDR2 (germline): MNHNS, SASEGT. The CDR3 reads CASSEVESTEAFF. The CDR3 bases are TGTGCCAGCAGTGAGGTGGAGTCCACTGAAGCTTTCTTT.

The rearrangement joins TRBV6-4 to TRBJ2-3; maybe TRBD2 (7 bases). Germline V lookup: CDR1 MRHNA, CDR2 SNTAGT. CDR3 length equals 16 residues. Trimming shortened V by 3 bases and J by 1 base, and 14 bases separated the two germline ends. The DNA of the CDR3 is TGTGCCAGCAGTGATGTCGGGGGGCGCGGCACAGATACGCAGTATTTT. Amino acids: CASSDVGGRGTDTQYF.

This sequence joins TRBV7-9 and TRBJ2-2, with 8 bases aligning to TRBD1. This CDR3 has 15 residues. In germline, CDR1 is SEHNR, CDR2 FQNEAQ (reference sequence). The J segment lost 5 bases and the V segment lost 5 bases, leaving 7 bases of the junction unmatched. CDR3 loop: CASSKNQGATGELFF. In nucleotides, the CDR3 is TGTGCCAGCAGCAAGAATCAGGGGGCTACCGGGGAGCTGTTTTTT.

The gene calls are TRBV2 and TRBJ2-5; 9 bases are shared with TRBD1. Germline V lookup: CDR1 SNHLY, CDR2 FYNNEI. CDR3 size: 13 residues. The V gene end was trimmed by 7 bases and the J gene end by 10 bases; junction bases not matched to a gene: 10. In nucleotides, the CDR3 is TGTGCCAGCATGGGGGGACAGGGAAGGGGCCAGTACTTC. Translated: CASMGGQGRGQYF.

The V call is TRBV2, the J call TRBJ1-2; tentatively, D is TRBD1 (6 bases). The germline CDR1 and CDR2 sequences are SNHLY and FYNNEI. The CDR3 contains 14 residues. Trimming removed 3 bases at V and 5 bases at J, with 13 bases between. The CDR3 here is CASSDSTGYYGYTF. CDR3 nucleotide sequence: TGTGCCAGCAGTGATTCCACAGGGTATTATGGCTACACCTTC.

V usage is TRBV5-6 and J usage is TRBJ2-5; no clear D. Germline loops: CDR1 SGHDT, CDR2 YYEEEE. Trimming took 2 bases from V and 2 from J, leaving 16 bases between them. The CDR3 is 16 amino acids. The CDR3 sequence: CASSFALQILQETQYF. In nucleotides, the CDR3 is TGTGCCAGCAGCTTTGCACTACAAATCTTACAAGAGACCCAGTACTTC.

This chain links TRBV4-3 with TRBJ2-7; D is perhaps TRBD2 (5 bases). The CDR3 extends over 15 amino acids. Trimming removed 1 base from V and 1 base from J, with 11 bases in between. Germline CDR1 and CDR2: LGHNA and YSLEER. CDR3 nucleotide sequence: TGCGCCAGCAGCCAAGCTCTCGGGGATTCCTACGAGCAGTACTTC. It is translated as CASSQALGDSYEQYF.

The chain recombines TRBV6-5 with TRBJ1-5; D is possibly TRBD1 (6 bases). The CDR3 spans 14 residues. Germline-derived CDR1 and CDR2 are MNHEY and SVGAGI. Trimming shortened V by 5 bases and J by 6 bases, and 14 bases separated the two germline ends. In nucleotides, the CDR3 is TGTGCCAGCAGTCGACAGGCGAGGGGTCAGCCCCAGCATTTT. Residues: CASSRQARGQPQHF.

Concerning this clone itself: The sample holds other DNA sequences that translate to the same CDR3. The chain uses TRBV5-1 and TRBJ2-3; a possible D gene is TRBD2 (6 bases). This CDR3 comprises 16 residues. The V end lost 0 bases, the J end lost 0 bases, and 11 bases lay between the germline ends. From germline, CDR1 is SGHRS and CDR2 YFSETQ. The CDR3 sequence: CASSLDGGPSTDTQYF. CDR3 DNA sequence: TGCGCCAGCAGCTTGGACGGGGGACCTAGCACAGATACGCAGTATTTT.

This clone was seen a few times. This chain uses TRBV5-4 with TRBJ2-3; 11 nucleotides align to TRBD2. V lost 1 base, J lost 0 bases, and 7 bases stayed unmatched. The germline V gene encodes CDR1 SGHNT and CDR2 YYREEE (reference sequence). The CDR3 length is 18 residues. The CDR3: CASSLLLAGGSSTDTQYF. As DNA, the CDR3 is TGTGCCAGCAGCTTGCTGCTAGCGGGGGGCAGTAGCACAGATACGCAGTATTTT.

In its sample, this clone was seen a few times. Here the CDR3 DNA reads TGTGCCAGCAGTCCAGACCGGCTGAGCGGGGGACTCCTCGGAGATACGCAGTATTTT. Its protein is CASSPDRLSGGLLGDTQYF. The chain employs TRBV11-2 and TRBJ2-3, with TRBD2 identical over 8 bases. CDR1 is SGHAT and CDR2 is FQNNGV in the germline V gene. The CDR3 length is 19 residues. J lost 5 bases, V lost 6 bases, and 22 bases had no gene match.

This chain joins TRBV9 and TRBJ2-1, with 8 bases that match TRBD2. The CDR3 consists of 15 residues. Losses at the gene ends were 2 bases for V and 7 bases for J; bases not matched to a gene: 8. The germline V gene encodes CDR1 SGDLS and CDR2 YYNGEE. For the CDR3, the DNA is TGTGCCAGCAGCGTGCGAGGACTAGCCAGAAATGAGCAGTTCTTC. Protein sequence: CASSVRGLARNEQFF.

This clone occurred once. This chain connects TRBV5-4 to TRBJ1-4; 7 bases fit TRBD1. The CDR3 extends over 15 amino acids. In germline, CDR1 is SGHNT, CDR2 YYREEE (reference sequence). J gave up 6 bases and V 4 bases, and 9 bases lay outside the gene matches. The CDR3 is CASSVRQGRDEKLFF. The CDR3 nucleotides read TGTGCCAGCAGCGTAAGACAGGGTAGGGATGAAAAACTGTTTTTT.

The J gene is TRBJ1-2, the V gene TRBV7-9, with 9 bases fitting TRBD1. Trimming at V came to 5 bases and at J to 7 bases, leaving 5 bases not matched to a gene. The germline gives CDR1 SEHNR, CDR2 FQNEAQ (reference sequence). CDR3 length: 13 amino acids. The DNA of the CDR3 is TGTGCCAGCAGCCGGGGACAGGGTGGTGGCTACACCTTC. Residues: CASSRGQGGGYTF.

This clone has only one observation. CDR3: CASSYNDRVKDEQYF. CDR3 nucleotide sequence: TGTGCCAGCAGTTACAACGACAGGGTAAAGGACGAGCAGTACTTC. The rearrangement joins TRBV6-5 to TRBJ2-7; 7 bases fit TRBD1. The V and J ends lost 2 bases and 5 bases, in that order; junction bases with no gene match: 9. CDR1 and CDR2 from the germline V gene are MNHEY and SVGAGI. The CDR3 extends over 15 amino acids.

The rearrangement joins TRBV12-5 to TRBJ2-7, with TRBD2 matching 7 bases. The CDR3 consists of 16 residues. Germline-derived CDR1 and CDR2 are LGHNT and FRNRAP. The trim removed 4 bases at V and 2 bases at J, leaving 11 bases unmatched. CDR3 DNA sequence: TGTGCTAGTGGTTCGGGGGGTCTGCGGGCAACCTACGAGCAGTACTTC. Its protein is CASGSGGLRATYEQYF.

This clone was recorded once. The chain employs TRBV19 and TRBJ1-5; weak D call: TRBD1 (5 bases). The CDR3 has 14 amino acids. Trimming removed 7 bases from V and 0 bases from J, with 10 bases in between. Germline V gene data show CDR1 as LNHDA and CDR2 as SQIVND (reference sequence). The chain's CDR3 is CASKGPYSNQPQHF. Written as DNA, the CDR3 is TGTGCCAGTAAGGGGCCCTATAGCAATCAGCCCCAGCATTTT. The variable domain in full, completed from reference TRBV19 and TRBJ1-5, reads DGGITQSPKYLFRKEGQNVTLSCEQNLNHDAMYWYRQDPGQGLRLIYYSQIVNDFQKGDIAEGYSVSREKKESFPLTVTSAQKNPTAFYLCASKGPYSNQPQHFGDGTRLSIL.

The sample holds one count of this clone. The chain recombines TRBV12-3 or TRBV12-4 with TRBJ2-7; D gene uncertain. V lost 2 bases and J 3 bases, leaving 8 bases between the germline ends. There are 13 residues in the CDR3. The CDR3 DNA reads as TGTGCCAGCAGTTTATTGGCAGGCTACGAGCAGTACTTC. Translated: CASSLLAGYEQYF.

The chain carries TRBV9 and TRBJ1-6; TRBD1 is a possible D gene (5 bases). Germline assignment: CDR1 SGDLS and CDR2 YYNGEE. The CDR3 consists of 15 residues. The V end was cut by 0 bases, the J end by 14 bases, with 18 bases between. The CDR3 nucleotides read TGTGCCAGCAGCGTAGGGTCCGGGTTGGGGCTCACCCTCCACTTT. Residues: CASSVGSGLGLTLHF.

The chain carries TRBV6-2 or TRBV6-3 and TRBJ1-5; D might be TRBD1 (5 bases). Germline CDR1 reads MNHEY; CDR2 reads SVGEGT. The CDR3 is 15 amino acids. With 0 bases removed from V and 4 bases from J, the gap between germline ends came to 10 bases. CDR3 sequence reads: CASSYSGGLNQPQHF. CDR3 sequence (DNA): TGTGCCAGCAGTTACTCGGGGGGTTTAAATCAGCCCCAGCATTTT.

The V and J genes are TRBV5-6 and TRBJ2-5; D gene ambiguous. CDR1 SGHDT and CDR2 YYEEEE come from the germline V gene. Trimming removed 4 bases at V and 2 bases at J, with 9 bases between. The CDR3 sequence is 13 residues long. This CDR3 reads CASSRGSQETQYF. The CDR3 bases are TGTGCCAGCAGCCGCGGCAGTCAAGAGACCCAGTACTTC.

The chain carries TRBV6-5 and TRBJ2-7; TRBD1 matches 7 bases. CDR3 length: 15 amino acids. The J segment lost 3 bases and the V segment lost 4 bases, leaving 9 bases of the junction unmatched. Per germline, CDR1 MNHEY and CDR2 SVGAGI. The CDR3 DNA is TGTGCCAGCAGTTCCTCCGGGACAGTAAACTACGAGCAGTACTTC. Its protein is CASSSSGTVNYEQYF.

The chain combines TRBV2 with TRBJ1-1; 8 positions agree with TRBD1. Germline lookup yields CDR1 SNHLY and CDR2 FYNNEI. The CDR3 covers 16 residues. V lost 7 bases to trimming and J lost 6 bases; unmatched junction nucleotides: 16. CDR3 bases: TGTGCCAGCAAACTCAATATAGACAGGGGATACTCTGAAGCTTTCTTT. Amino acids: CASKLNIDRGYSEAFF.

This clone was observed a single time. The genes are TRBV5-1 and TRBJ1-1; D is ambiguous. This CDR3 has 15 residues. Per the germline V gene, CDR1 is SGHRS and CDR2 is YFSETQ. Trimming pared 4 bases from V and 5 bases from J, leaving 18 bases between. The CDR3 here is CASSRAGSMGTEAFF. The CDR3 region has the DNA TGCGCCAGCAGCAGGGCGGGCTCAATGGGGACTGAAGCTTTCTTT.

This chain uses TRBV25-1 with TRBJ2-1, with D possibly matching TRBD2 (5 bases). The germline V gene encodes CDR1 MGHDK and CDR2 SYGVNS. Deletions cut 8 bases from V and 0 bases from J, with 14 bases between. The CDR3 length is 15 residues. The CDR3 loop reads CASVSGALSYNEQFF. DNA for the CDR3: TGTGCCAGCGTCAGCGGCGCACTCTCCTACAATGAGCAGTTCTTC.